Shown below are 32 T cell receptor beta chains from a single sample sequenced in a study of blood T cell repertoires in COVID-19 (dated by TCRdb to the early 2020s). Receptor libraries were prepared by the immunoSEQ multiplex PCR assay. TCRdb mirrors the immuneACCESS table, restricted to in-frame sequences. Some clones are absent from its copies; in checked studies, under half trace to an unresolved V gene, and the reason for the others is unknown. The table for this sample lists 200,000 to 300,000 clones; around 81% of them were counted only once. Together, the top ten hold about 2% of the sample. The sample consisted of peripheral blood. Source of these receptors: a man aged 25 to 45 who had recovered from COVID-19.

The chain combines TRBV12-3 or TRBV12-4 with TRBJ1-1, with D perhaps TRBD1 (5 bases). This CDR3 has 13 amino acids. V lost 8 bases, J lost 5 bases, and 15 bases lay in between. The CDR3 sequence is CASGAGGGTEAFF. CDR3 nucleotide sequence: TGTGCCAGCGGGGCGGGCGGGGGGACTGAAGCTTTCTTT.

J is TRBJ2-7 and V is TRBV12-2; the table's D call TRBD2 went unverified against the DNA. TRBV12-2 corresponds to a pseudogene. The CDR3 covers 15 residues. The CDR3 nucleotides are TGTGCAAGTCGCCGAGGACTAGCGGTTACCTACGAGCAGTACGTC. Its protein is CASRRGLAVTYEQYV.

The rearrangement joins TRBV5-8 to TRBJ1-1; no firm D call. The germline CDR1 and CDR2 sequences are SGHTS and YDEGEE. V lost 4 bases and J 0 bases, leaving 16 bases between the germline ends. The CDR3 has 16 amino acids. CDR3 sequence reads: CASSPRGFGMNTEAFF. CDR3 nucleotides: TGTGCCAGCAGCCCGAGAGGGTTTGGAATGAACACTGAAGCTTTCTTT. Full variable domain (missing parts from reference TRBV5-8 and TRBJ1-1): EAGVTQSPTHLIKTRGQQATLRCSPISGHTSVYWYQQALGLGLQFLLWYDEGEERNRGNFPPRFSGRQFPNYSSELNVNALELEDSALYLCASSPRGFGMNTEAFFGQGTRLTVV.

V and J are TRBV2 and TRBJ1-2; 8 bases are shared with TRBD1. CDR1 and CDR2 from the germline V gene are SNHLY and FYNNEI. V trimming: 5 bases; J trimming: 9 bases; junction bases outside the gene matches: 8. This CDR3 is 13 amino acids long. The CDR3 DNA reads TGTGCCAGCAGTTTAGGACAGGGCGACAGCTACACCTTC. Translated: CASSLGQGDSYTF.

This chain uses TRBV3-1 (or the pseudogene TRBV3-2) with TRBJ2-5; 7 positions agree with TRBD1. The V gene end was trimmed by 5 bases and the J gene end by 5 bases; junction bases not matched to a gene: 14. The CDR3 covers 16 residues. Germline CDR1 LGHDT, CDR2 YNNKEL (reference sequence). CDR3 sequence (DNA): TGTGCCAGCAGCGACAAGCTTTCCAGGGGGATGGAGACCCAGTACTTC. This codes for CASSDKLSRGMETQYF.

V usage is TRBV5-1 and J usage is TRBJ1-6, with a tentative D call TRBD1 (6 bases). This CDR3 contains 15 residues. Germline V CDR1 and CDR2: SGHRS, YFSETQ. V was shortened by 4 bases and J by 7 bases, with 15 bases between the two germline ends. In DNA form, the CDR3 reads TGCGCCAGCAGCCCTTCCCACAGGGCCAATTCACCCCTCCACTTT. Its translation: CASSPSHRANSPLHF.

Only a few counts were recorded for this clone. J is TRBJ1-6 and V is TRBV6-1; D is unclear. The germline V and J ends were trimmed by 3 bases and 10 bases, with 16 bases remaining between them. The CDR3 is 15 amino acids. Germline V lookup: CDR1 MNHNS, CDR2 SASEGT. DNA for the CDR3: TGTGCCAGCAGTGACGGTCGAACTGGAGGATCACCCCTCCACTTT. Translation: CASSDGRTGGSPLHF.

This chain uses TRBV19 with TRBJ2-3; D remains ambiguous. The CDR3 consists of 11 residues. Per germline, CDR1 LNHDA and CDR2 SQIVND (reference sequence). Trimming cost V 8 bases and J 8 bases, with 11 bases left between them. CDR3 sequence (DNA): TGTGCCAGTCGAAACGGAGCTACGCAGTATTTT. Protein sequence: CASRNGATQYF.

This clone showed up many times. The DNA of the CDR3 is TGTGCCAGCAGCGGCCTCAGCCCGACTGAGGACGAGCAGTACGTC. Translated: CASSGLSPTEDEQYV. The V call is TRBV9, the J call TRBJ2-7, with D uncertain. Germline assignment: CDR1 SGDLS and CDR2 YYNGEE. Trimming stripped 3 bases from V and 5 bases from J, with 18 bases between. The CDR3 has 15 amino acids.

CDR3 in amino acids: CASSDGAGADYEQYF. CDR3 DNA: TGTGCCAGCAGTGATGGGGCAGGGGCTGACTACGAGCAGTACTTC. This chain connects TRBV2 to TRBJ2-7, with D perhaps TRBD1 (6 bases). V lost 3 bases to trimming and J lost 3 bases, with 15 bases between them. This CDR3 is built from 15 residues. Germline V gene lookup returns CDR1 SNHLY and CDR2 FYNNEI.

The chain employs TRBV12-3 or TRBV12-4 and TRBJ2-5; D is perhaps TRBD1 (6 bases). This CDR3 is 13 amino acids long. The V and J ends lost 6 bases and 3 bases respectively, with 11 bases between them. The CDR3 DNA follows: TGTGCCAGCAGAAAGACAGGCGAAGAGACCCAGTACTTC. This gives the protein CASRKTGEETQYF.

The chain couples TRBV7-9 to TRBJ1-4, with TRBD1 matching over 9 bases. The CDR3 length is 19 residues. Germline trimming cut 2 bases from V and 2 bases from J; bases unmatched to any gene: 12. Germline V CDR1 and CDR2: SEHNR, FQNEAQ (reference sequence). CDR3 nucleotide sequence: TGTGCCAGCAGCTTAATTGGTCCGGGACAGGGTTTCACTAATGAAAAACTGTTTTTT. Translation: CASSLIGPGQGFTNEKLFF.

J is TRBJ1-5 and V is TRBV5-1, with D unresolved. Germline CDR1 SGHRS, CDR2 YFSETQ. Trimming took off 0 bases at V and 4 bases at J, with 8 bases between the two ends. This CDR3 spans 14 amino acids. CDR3 nucleotides: TGCGCCAGCAGCTTGGCCGGGGAGAATCAGCCCCAGCATTTT. Translation: CASSLAGENQPQHF.

The chain uses TRBV10-3 and TRBJ2-1, with 13 bases identical to TRBD2. J was trimmed by 14 bases and V by 10 bases; bases with no gene match: 5. Germline CDR1 reads ENHRY; CDR2 reads SYGVKD. The CDR3 sequence is 11 residues long. The DNA for the CDR3 is TGTGCCACCGGGACTAGCGGGGTGGAGTTCTTC. Translation: CATGTSGVEFF.

The chain recombines TRBV6-5 with TRBJ1-2; 8 nucleotides agree with TRBD1. With 0 bases clipped from V and 7 bases from J, the junction kept 7 bases outside the gene matches. Germline assignment: CDR1 MNHEY and CDR2 SVGAGI. There are 15 residues in the CDR3. This CDR3 is CASSYSDRASGGYTF. Here the CDR3 DNA reads TGTGCCAGCAGTTACTCGGACAGGGCCAGTGGTGGCTACACCTTC.

CDR3 in DNA: TGTGCCAGCAGCTTAAGTGTCGGGACAAACTACGAGCAGTACTTC. It translates to CASSLSVGTNYEQYF. The V and J genes are TRBV7-3 and TRBJ2-7; D may be TRBD1 (6 bases). V dropped 1 base and J dropped 3 bases, with 13 bases sitting between them. There are 15 residues in the CDR3. Germline V gives CDR1 SGHTA, CDR2 FQGTGA.

This clone occurred a few times. V usage is TRBV7-3 and J usage is TRBJ1-6, with D perhaps matching TRBD1 (5 bases). This CDR3 is built from 13 residues. Trimming removed 5 bases from V and 8 bases from J, with 10 bases in between. From germline, CDR1 is SGHTA and CDR2 FQGTGA. The CDR3 loop is CASSEDRDSPLHF. In DNA form, the CDR3 reads TGTGCCAGCAGCGAAGACAGAGATTCACCCCTCCACTTT.

The V call is TRBV19, the J call TRBJ2-3; 8 bases are a match to TRBD1. Losses at the gene ends were 5 bases for V and 3 bases for J; bases not matched to a gene: 10. The CDR3 covers 16 residues. In germline, CDR1 is LNHDA, CDR2 SQIVND (reference sequence). CDR3 nucleotide sequence: TGTGCCAGTAGTTCTCGCCGGACAGGGTTTACAGATACGCAGTATTTT. Encoded protein: CASSSRRTGFTDTQYF.

The gene calls are TRBV7-9 and TRBJ1-1; TRBD1 matches 9 bases. V gave up 5 bases and J gave up 4 bases; unmatched junction bases: 11. The CDR3 runs to 16 residues. Germline V gene data show CDR1 as SEHNR and CDR2 as FQNEAQ (reference sequence). Here the CDR3 DNA reads TGTGCCAGCAGCCTCCGAGGGGGACAGGGAGGCACTGAAGCTTTCTTT. It translates to CASSLRGGQGGTEAFF.

V usage is TRBV10-2 and J usage is TRBJ2-1; 8 nucleotides match TRBD2. Per the germline V gene, CDR1 is WSHSY and CDR2 is SAAADI. After removal of 3 bases from V and 4 bases from J, the junction contained 5 bases not matched to a gene. The CDR3 sequence is 15 residues long. The CDR3: CASSEGSGEYNEQFF. The CDR3 nucleotides are TGCGCCAGCAGTGAAGGTAGCGGGGAGTACAATGAGCAGTTCTTC.

Concerning this clone: Its ends do not fully match the called genes, so a read error is possible. This chain connects TRBV13 to TRBJ2-2; possible D gene TRBD2, 6 bases. Per the germline V gene, CDR1 is PRHDT and CDR2 is FYEKMQ (reference sequence). The CDR3 covers 16 residues. CDR3 in DNA: TGTGCCAGCAGCCTAGGGGCGGGGATGAACACCGGGGAGCTGTTTTTT. Its protein is CASSLGAGMNTGELFF.

The chain recombines TRBV2 with TRBJ1-4; D not resolved. Germline V CDR1 and CDR2: SNHLY, FYNNEI. Trimming removed 6 bases at V and 7 bases at J, with 12 bases between. The CDR3 sequence is 13 residues long. The CDR3 bases are TGTGCCAGCAGGAACGAGGGCGTTGAAAAACTGTTTTTT. Encoded protein: CASRNEGVEKLFF.

The chain joins TRBV28 to TRBJ2-3; D possibly corresponds to TRBD1 (6 bases). The CDR3 length is 15 residues. CDR1 MDHEN and CDR2 SYDVKM come from the germline V gene. V lost 2 bases and J lost 3, with 12 bases in between. CDR3 DNA sequence: TGTGCCAGCAGTTTAATGGGGGCCCTAACAGATACGCAGTATTTT. Translating it yields CASSLMGALTDTQYF.

V usage is TRBV18 and J usage is TRBJ2-5; D uncertain. Per the germline V gene, CDR1 is KGHSH and CDR2 is LQKENI. With 2 bases removed from V and 2 bases from J, the gap between germline ends came to 6 bases. The CDR3 extends over 13 amino acids. CDR3 nucleotide sequence: TGTGCCAGCTCACCAGCCAGTCAAGAGACCCAGTACTTC. It is translated as CASSPASQETQYF.

This rearrangement joins TRBV5-1 to TRBJ2-5; no definite D call. V dropped 5 bases and J dropped 4 bases, with 18 bases sitting between them. Germline CDR1 reads SGHRS; CDR2 reads YFSETQ. The CDR3 runs 15 residues. As DNA, the CDR3 is TGCGCCAGCAGGCATGAGGTGACGGCTGGAGAGACCCAGTACTTC. Translation: CASRHEVTAGETQYF.

J is TRBJ1-2 and V is TRBV11-2; 10 positions match TRBD1. J lost 7 bases, V lost 2 bases, and 7 bases had no gene match. Germline CDR1 reads SGHAT; CDR2 reads FQNNGV. CDR3 size: 15 residues. The CDR3 here is CASSLNMGQGLGYTF. The CDR3 nucleotides are TGTGCCAGCAGCTTAAACATGGGACAGGGGCTTGGCTACACCTTC.

The chain joins TRBV9 to TRBJ1-2; D is ambiguous. Germline-derived CDR1 and CDR2 are SGDLS and YYNGEE. This CDR3 region has 15 residues. The V gene lost 3 bases and the J gene lost 8 bases, with 20 bases spanning the gap. DNA of the CDR3: TGTGCCAGCAGCGGACACCGGGCCCACGGGGAGGGCTACACCTTC. It translates to CASSGHRAHGEGYTF.

The table lists this clone with a count of one. The chain joins TRBV11-2 to TRBJ2-1, with 9 bases lining up with TRBD2. In germline, CDR1 is SGHAT, CDR2 FQNNGV. The CDR3 totals 17 residues. V lost 5 bases, J lost 4 bases, and 12 bases stayed unmatched. CDR3 sequence: CASSRHQAGGQYNEQFF. The CDR3 bases are TGTGCCAGCAGCCGCCATCAAGCGGGGGGACAATACAATGAGCAGTTCTTC.

The chain combines TRBV2 with TRBJ2-4; 7 bases are a match to TRBD2. The CDR3 length is 15 residues. Trimming took 7 bases from V and 1 from J; bases not matched to a gene: 7. Germline CDR1 is SNHLY and CDR2 is FYNNEI. As DNA, the CDR3 is TGTGCCAGCATAGCACTAGCGCAGGCCAAAAACATTCAGTACTTC. Translating it yields CASIALAQAKNIQYF.

V gene TRBV27 combines with J gene TRBJ1-2; 7 nucleotides match TRBD1. Germline V gives CDR1 MNHEY, CDR2 SMNVEV (reference sequence). The CDR3 has 14 residues. V lost 6 bases and J lost 0; bases outside the gene matches: 4. The DNA for the CDR3 is TGTGCCAGCAGCCCGGGACAGTCTAACTATGGCTACACCTTC. It encodes CASSPGQSNYGYTF.

This chain links TRBV2 with TRBJ2-3, with a weak D call TRBD2 (5 bases). The CDR3 spans 14 residues. The germline V and J ends were trimmed by 4 bases and 4 bases, with 12 bases remaining between them. CDR1 and CDR2 from the germline V gene are SNHLY and FYNNEI. CDR3 coding DNA: TGTGCCAGCAGTGTGGTGACTATCCCAGATACGCAGTATTTT. Protein: CASSVVTIPDTQYF.

V is TRBV5-1 and J is TRBJ1-6; 8 bases map to TRBD1. The V gene end was trimmed by 6 bases and the J gene end by 5 bases; junction bases not matched to a gene: 1. CDR3 size: 13 residues. Germline values: CDR1 SGHRS, CDR2 YFSETQ. The DNA for the CDR3 is TGCGCCAGCACGGACAGGGATAATTCACCCCTCCACTTT. Encoded protein: CASTDRDNSPLHF. Full variable domain (rest looked up from reference TRBV5-1 and TRBJ1-6): KAGVTQTPRYLIKTRGQQVTLSCSPISGHRSVSWYQQTPGQGLQFLFEYFSETQRNKGNFPGRFSGRQFSNSRSEMNVSTLELGDSALYLCASTDRDNSPLHFGNGTRLTVT.